This T cell receptor beta chain was identified during a study of response to subunit inactivated influenza vaccine. TCRdb passed the RT-PCR reads through MiXCR, listing each CDR3 protein once. The repertoire holds roughly 650,000 distinct CDR3 sequences, approximately 14% seen once, with around 10% in the top ten. Source: PBMCs from blood, taken 12 days after vaccination. This sequence originates from a man over 45 who received an inactivated influenza vaccine.

Here the CDR3 reads CASSQGTGQDTQYF. CDR3 nucleotides: TGTGCCAGCAGCCAAGGAACAGGACAAGATACGCAGTATTTT. This rearrangement joins TRBV4-2 to TRBJ2-3, with D perhaps matching TRBD1 (5 bases). This CDR3 comprises 14 residues. V was clipped by 1 base and J by 5 bases, with 10 bases between them. Germline-derived CDR1 and CDR2 are LGHNA and YNFKEQ.